A selection of T cell receptor beta chains follows, all from one sample in a study of Ad26.COV2.S vaccination and SARS-CoV-2 variants. Data came from immunoSEQ multiplex PCR; TCRdb stores just in-frame clones and leaves some out. The repertoire consists of about 350,000 clones, with approximately 86% occurring once and the leading ten covering roughly a tenth. Here the sequenced sample was peripheral blood, taken in a trial of Ad26.COV2.S vaccine versus placebo. The receptors originated from a person aged 18-65 years who received the Ad26.COV2.S COVID-19 vaccine or a placebo. Each CDR3 is given with its conserved first and last residue. Fields, in order: V gene, D gene, J gene, clone size, CDR3 length, CDR3 protein, CDR3 DNA. D genes are given only for firm matches. Only part of the rows carry a size: once, few, many, or a class if the clone is expanded.

>TRBV3-1/TRBV3-2|.|TRBJ1-3|.|14
CASRETGTGNTIYF
TGTGCCAGCAGGGAGACAGGCACTGGAAACACCATATATTTT
>TRBV29-1|.|TRBJ1-3|.|13
CSVELGLGNTIYF
TGCAGCGTTGAACTAGGGCTCGGAAACACCATATATTTT
>TRBV3-1/TRBV3-2|TRBD1|TRBJ2-2|.|17
CASSQVSQGANTGELFF
TGTGCCAGCAGCCAAGTCTCTCAGGGGGCGAACACCGGGGAGCTGTTTTTT
>TRBV27|TRBD1|TRBJ1-4|once|14
CASSWQGGNEKLFF
TGTGCCAGCAGTTGGCAGGGGGGTAATGAAAAACTGTTTTTT
>TRBV5-1|.|TRBJ2-2|.|16
CASSLPDGGVTGELFF
TGCGCCAGCAGCTTACCGGACGGGGGAGTCACCGGGGAGCTGTTTTTT
>TRBV28|.|TRBJ2-3|.|15
CASSGGAPYTDTQYF
TGTGCCAGCAGTGGGGGCGCGCCGTACACAGATACGCAGTATTTT
>TRBV4-3|.|TRBJ2-7|.|15
CASSLRLTSTHEQYF
TGCGCCAGCAGCCTACGACTCACCTCGACCCACGAGCAGTACTTC
>TRBV9|.|TRBJ1-2|.|14
CASSESGQVYGYTF
TGTGCCAGCAGCGAATCAGGACAAGTCTATGGCTACACCTTC
>TRBV6-1|.|TRBJ1-4|.|18
CASSELLGGLSTNEKLFF
TGTGCCAGCAGTGAATTGTTGGGGGGGCTATCAACTAATGAAAAACTGTTTTTT
>TRBV11-2|.|TRBJ2-7|.|12
CASGRQTYEQYF
TGTGCCAGTGGTAGACAGACCTACGAGCAGTACTTC
>TRBV5-1|.|TRBJ2-6|.|16
CASSFAATSGANVLTF
TGCGCCAGCAGCTTCGCAGCTACCTCTGGGGCCAACGTCCTGACTTTC
>TRBV5-8|.|TRBJ1-4|.|19
CASSLAYDIQPSTNEKLFF
TGTGCCAGCAGCTTGGCCTACGACATTCAACCATCAACTAATGAAAAACTGTTTTTT
>TRBV3-1/TRBV3-2|.|TRBJ2-3|.|15
CASSQEGWGTDTQYF
TGTGCCAGCAGCCAGGAGGGTTGGGGCACAGATACGCAGTATTTT
>TRBV5-5|.|TRBJ1-4|.|16
CASSHPLDSPNEKLFF
TGTGCCAGCAGCCACCCCCTGGACAGCCCTAATGAAAAACTGTTTTTT
>TRBV11-2|TRBD1|TRBJ1-2|.|16
CASSPQGTGGVVGYTF
TGTGCCAGCAGCCCGCAGGGGACAGGGGGCGTTGTCGGCTACACCTTC
>TRBV7-8|TRBD1|TRBJ2-3|once|14
CASRRGQGIDTQYF
TGTGCCAGCAGGAGGGGACAGGGGATAGATACGCAGTATTTT
>TRBV29-1|.|TRBJ1-4|.|14
CSVEDRFGGEKLFF
TGCAGCGTTGAAGATCGCTTTGGGGGGGAAAAACTGTTTTTT
>TRBV5-1|TRBD2|TRBJ2-3|.|16
CASSLGLAAYTDTQYF
TGCGCCAGCAGCTTGGGACTAGCGGCATACACAGATACGCAGTATTTT
>TRBV2|TRBD1|TRBJ1-4|once|13
CASLWTGNEKLFF
TGTGCCAGTTTGTGGACAGGGAATGAAAAACTGTTTTTT
>TRBV2|.|TRBJ1-1|.|14
CASSKDILNTEAFF
TGTGCCAGCAGTAAGGACATCCTGAACACTGAAGCTTTCTTT
>TRBV7-8|TRBD2|TRBJ2-3|.|20
CASSYIRLAGGPIRTDTQYF
TGTGCCAGCAGCTATATTCGACTAGCGGGGGGGCCGATCCGCACAGATACGCAGTATTTT
>TRBV28|.|TRBJ1-5|.|13
CASGPQAHKPQHF
TGTGCCAGCGGCCCACAGGCGCATAAGCCCCAGCATTTT
>TRBV7-2|.|TRBJ1-2|once|15
CASGVGFAAGYGYTF
TGTGCCAGCGGCGTCGGCTTTGCAGCAGGCTATGGCTACACCTTC
>TRBV6-6|.|TRBJ1-5|.|16
CASSTVRGRSNQPQHF
TGTGCCAGCAGTACCGTGAGGGGCCGTAGCAATCAGCCCCAGCATTTT
>TRBV4-1|.|TRBJ1-2|once|13
CASSQGPTYGYTF
TGCGCCAGCAGCCAAGGCCCAACCTATGGCTACACCTTC
>TRBV4-1|.|TRBJ2-3|.|16
CASSQGGAVWTDTQYF
TGCGCCAGCAGCCAAGGGGGGGCGGTGTGGACAGATACGCAGTATTTT
>TRBV7-2|TRBD1|TRBJ1-4|.|15
CASSLTGTGPEKLFF
TGTGCCAGCAGCTTAACCGGGACAGGACCTGAAAAACTGTTTTTT
>TRBV30|.|TRBJ1-1|.|12
CAWSVLYVEAFF
TGTGCCTGGAGTGTACTATATGTTGAAGCTTTCTTT
>TRBV30|TRBD1|TRBJ1-1|.|13
CAWSVDRGGIGFF
TGTGCCTGGAGCGTGGACAGGGGGGGAATAGGGTTCTTT
>TRBV28|TRBD1|TRBJ1-2|.|13
CASSSGQGYGYTF
TGTGCCAGCAGCTCGGGACAGGGCTATGGCTACACCTTC
>TRBV28|TRBD2|TRBJ2-1|.|15
CASETAGVLRNEQFF
TGTGCCAGCGAGACGGCGGGAGTCTTAAGGAATGAGCAGTTCTTC
>TRBV28|.|TRBJ1-5|once|14
CASSWGRSNQPQHF
TGTGCCAGCAGTTGGGGAAGAAGCAATCAGCCCCAGCATTTT
>TRBV6-5|.|TRBJ1-2|once|13
CASSLIGGGGYTF
TGTGCCAGCAGTTTAATAGGGGGAGGCGGCTACACCTTC
>TRBV7-2|.|TRBJ2-7|.|14
CASSAGGVSYEQYF
TGTGCCAGCAGCGCCGGCGGAGTTTCCTACGAGCAGTACTTC
>TRBV7-9|.|TRBJ1-1|.|14
CASLIIGVNTEAFF
TGTGCCAGCCTCATAATTGGGGTGAACACTGAAGCTTTCTTT
>TRBV5-1|.|TRBJ1-5|.|14
CASSLASGDQPQHF
TGCGCCAGCAGCTTGGCTAGCGGGGATCAGCCCCAGCATTTT
>TRBV13|.|TRBJ2-5|.|15
CASSLGRGGQETQYF
TGTGCCAGCAGCTTAGGCCGAGGCGGCCAAGAGACCCAGTACTTC
>TRBV21-1|.|TRBJ2-1|.|16
CASSLSRASREYEQFF
TGTGCCAGCAGCTTGAGCCGAGCGTCCCGGGAGTATGAGCAGTTCTTC
>TRBV7-8|.|TRBJ1-1|.|14
CASSLTPGDTEAFF
TGTGCCAGCAGCCTCACTCCGGGTGACACTGAAGCTTTCTTT
>TRBV28|.|TRBJ2-1|.|16
CASSPRRGTSYNEQFF
TGTGCCAGCAGTCCAAGACGGGGGACCTCCTACAATGAGCAGTTCTTC
>TRBV20-1|.|TRBJ2-1|.|10
CSASSYEQFF
TGCAGTGCTAGTTCGTATGAGCAGTTCTTC
>TRBV6-1|.|TRBJ2-7|.|13
CASSESSSYEQYF
TGTGCCAGCAGTGAATCCAGTTCCTACGAGCAGTACTTC
>TRBV7-2|.|TRBJ1-6|.|12
CASSLIYSPLHF
TGTGCCAGCAGCTTGATATATTCACCCCTCCACTTT
>TRBV30|TRBD2|TRBJ2-7|.|16
CAWSAPGAGALFQQYF
TGTGCCTGGAGTGCCCCCGGGGCGGGAGCACTATTCCAGCAGTACTTC
>TRBV4-3|TRBD2|TRBJ2-3|.|17
CASSQDTSGGLADTQYF
TGCGCCAGCAGCCAAGATACAAGCGGGGGGTTGGCAGATACGCAGTATTTT
>TRBV25-1|.|TRBJ1-2|.|12
CASSEAAQGYTF
TGTGCCAGCAGTGAGGCTGCCCAGGGCTACACCTTC
>TRBV7-9|.|TRBJ1-3|.|16
CASSRQGGNPGNTIYF
TGTGCCAGCAGCCGCCAGGGAGGGAATCCTGGAAACACCATATATTTT
>TRBV7-6|TRBD2|TRBJ2-3|.|15
CASSLGLAGADTQYF
TGTGCCAGCAGCTTAGGCCTAGCGGGGGCTGATACGCAGTATTTT
>TRBV28|.|TRBJ2-5|.|14
CASSQYQGTETQYF
TGTGCCAGCAGCCAGTACCAGGGGACGGAGACCCAGTACTTC